This entry lists 8 T cell receptor beta chains sequenced from one sample in a study of blood T cells in healthy people across ages. PCR was performed a second time for about 7 to 12 cycles using a sample-barcoded 5' primer and a J-beta primer mix. MiXCR, applied by TCRdb to the 5' RACE reads, yields one record per CDR3 protein. The sample has 710,000 or so distinct CDR3 sequences; about 20% are singletons. The sequenced material came from blood. The receptors shown here come from a man between 65 and 80 years old in good health.

Only a few counts were recorded for this clonotype. The chain carries TRBV7-9 and TRBJ2-5; D is uncertain. Germline values: CDR1 SEHNR, CDR2 FQNEAQ (reference sequence). The CDR3 extends over 12 amino acids. V was shortened by 7 bases and J by 5 bases, with 11 bases between the two germline ends. The CDR3 nucleotides read TGTGCCAGCACGCCCGCCCGGGAGACCCAGTACTTC. It yields the protein CASTPARETQYF.

The chain joins TRBV30 to TRBJ2-3, with D perhaps matching TRBD1 (5 bases). Germline CDR1 and CDR2: GTSNPN and SVGIG (reference sequence). The CDR3 has 12 residues. The ends were cut back, 0 bases at V and 4 bases at J, with 5 bases in the middle. The CDR3 bases are TGTGCCTGGAGTGTAGGGGCAGATACGCAGTATTTT. Protein sequence: CAWSVGADTQYF.

This clonotype has a handful of counts. The chain combines TRBV18 with TRBJ2-3, with TRBD2 matching over 8 bases. Losses at the gene ends were 5 bases for V and 4 bases for J; bases not matched to a gene: 11. Germline CDR1 and CDR2: KGHSH and LQKENI. The length of the CDR3 is 16 residues. The CDR3 bases are TGTGCCAGCTCAGAAAATACAGCGGGGGCCGCAGATACGCAGTATTTT. Translating it yields CASSENTAGAADTQYF.

The gene calls are TRBV4-3 and TRBJ2-5; 8 nucleotides agree with TRBD2. The J call may be in error: the DNA end matches TRBJ2-1 better. CDR3 length: 15 amino acids. The germline V gene encodes CDR1 LGHNA and CDR2 YSLEER. The CDR3 is CASSPREGGFNEQFF. The CDR3 region has the DNA TGCGCCAGCAGCCCCCGGGAGGGCGGGTTCAATGAGCAGTTCTTC.

The chain couples TRBV5-1 to TRBJ2-5; D gene unclear. The end of the DNA is better explained by TRBJ2-7, so the J call may be wrong. This CDR3 is built from 12 residues. The germline CDR1 and CDR2 sequences are SGHRS and YFSETQ. CDR3 nucleotide sequence: TGCGCCAGCAGCTTGTTGGGGTCCGAGCAGTACTTC. Amino acids: CASSLLGSEQYF.

In its sample, this clonotype was seen many times. This chain joins TRBV12-3 or TRBV12-4 and TRBJ1-3; maybe TRBD1 (5 bases). Between the trimmed V and J ends, which lost 3 bases and 2 bases, there was a span of 8 bases. The CDR3 covers 14 residues. CDR3 protein: CASSLAGTGNTIYF. The DNA of the CDR3 is TGTGCCAGCAGTTTGGCAGGGACTGGAAACACCATATATTTT.

This clonotype has just a few counts. The V and J genes are TRBV10-3 and TRBJ2-1; no clear D gene. V was trimmed by 2 bases and J by 10 bases, leaving 9 bases between them. The CDR3 runs 12 residues. The germline gives CDR1 ENHRY, CDR2 SYGVKD. The CDR3 is CAISETAWEQFF. CDR3 in DNA: TGTGCCATCAGTGAGACGGCTTGGGAGCAGTTCTTC.

The CDR3: CSASPGRLAAYNEQFF. The CDR3 DNA sequence: TGCAGTGCTAGTCCCGGTCGGCTAGCGGCGTACAATGAGCAGTTCTTC. This rearrangement joins TRBV20-1 to TRBJ2-1, with 7 positions matching TRBD2. This CDR3 is built from 16 residues. V dropped 3 bases and J dropped 4; count of bases not matched to a gene: 12. CDR1 and CDR2 from the germline V gene are DFQATT and SNEGSKA (reference sequence).